The rows below give T cell receptor beta chains drawn from one sample of a study of type 1 regulatory T cells. TCRdb reanalysed the reads using MiXCR and keeps one entry per CDR3 protein. The sample has 80,000 to 100,000 distinct CDR3 sequences, roughly 31% seen once. The sequenced sample was CD4+ T cells, either the whole sample or a sorted fraction (not recorded which). These receptors were collected from a human donor in good health. CDR3s leave out the opening cysteine and the closing phenylalanine or tryptophan. The order of the fields is V gene, D gene, J gene, CDR3 protein. A D gene is named only where the DNA matches it firmly.

>TRBV7-3|.|TRBJ2-3
ASSSPMADTQY
>TRBV15|.|TRBJ2-4
ATSYGKNIQY
>TRBV7-8|TRBD1|TRBJ2-2
ASSPALAWTGSGELF
>TRBV9|TRBD2|TRBJ2-1
ASSVLAATSGGAEQF
>TRBV5-5|.|TRBJ2-1
ASSRISREGSYNEQF
>TRBV3-1|TRBD2|TRBJ2-7
ASSRSSGRSDEQY
>TRBV4-1|TRBD2|TRBJ2-7
ASSQVLSGSGYEQY
>TRBV20-1|.|TRBJ2-3
SAYIRDTSTDTQY
>TRBV7-3|TRBD2|TRBJ2-4
ASSLGGGDIQY
>TRBV5-1|.|TRBJ1-1
ASSLDGGLSTEAF
>TRBV14|.|TRBJ2-7
ASSQGPGIFYEQY
>TRBV5-1|.|TRBJ2-6
ASSGTPGANVLT
>TRBV7-2|.|TRBJ2-5
ASSPQTPQETQY
>TRBV5-5|.|TRBJ1-6
ASSLEQGSPLH
>TRBV29-1|.|TRBJ1-4
SVFLFGVGQKLS
>TRBV5-8|.|TRBJ2-1
ASRSPDSYSYNEQF
>TRBV19|TRBD1|TRBJ1-1
ASMATGDTEAF
>TRBV20-1|TRBD1|TRBJ2-5
SALTGGGETQY
>TRBV5-4|.|TRBJ2-7
ASSLYKYEQY
>TRBV12-3/TRBV12-4|.|TRBJ2-1
ASRIPGINEQF
>TRBV12-3/TRBV12-4|.|TRBJ1-1
ASSFTGNTEAF
>TRBV2|.|TRBJ1-5
ASNQARSNQPQH
>TRBV7-9|.|TRBJ2-7
ASSPLSQGEQY
>TRBV29-1|TRBD2|TRBJ2-1
SGKTSAAYNEQF
>TRBV27|.|TRBJ2-6
ASSLNDRPGRPSGANVLT
>TRBV27|.|TRBJ2-1
ASSRGNYNEQF
>TRBV4-1|.|TRBJ1-4
ASSPSSANEKLF
>TRBV4-1|TRBD2|TRBJ2-1
ASSQERLAGGRF
>TRBV5-1|.|TRBJ2-5
ASSLKGAQKTQY
>TRBV19|.|TRBJ1-5
ASSISGSNQPQH
>TRBV12-2|.|TRBJ2-4
ASRLYQNIQY
>TRBV2|TRBD2|TRBJ2-3
ARTTSGRSDTQY
>TRBV3-1|.|TRBJ1-3
ASSQDEGFSAGNTIY
>TRBV20-1|TRBD1|TRBJ1-6
SATAAGTANSPLH
>TRBV6-6|.|TRBJ2-3
ASSRADTQY
>TRBV4-1|.|TRBJ1-2
ASSQSRAPDTGPNPAYGYT
>TRBV15|.|TRBJ2-3
ATSKAGRVDTQY
>TRBV6-6|.|TRBJ1-2
ASSYPQGGGIYGYT
>TRBV20-1|.|TRBJ1-2
SAETPGRASGYT
>TRBV7-2|.|TRBJ2-7
ASRPDSYEQY
>TRBV7-2|.|TRBJ2-1
ASSLAPPTPYNEQF
>TRBV20-1|TRBD1|TRBJ2-3
SARDLGRGSGDTQY
>TRBV28|TRBD1|TRBJ2-7
ASSLSGTGLEQY
>TRBV20-1|TRBD2|TRBJ2-1
SGTSGGWPYNEQF
>TRBV3-1|.|TRBJ1-1
ASSQVTMNTEAF
>TRBV11-3|TRBD2|TRBJ2-1
ASSLALAGGRVGEQF
>TRBV20-1|.|TRBJ2-7
SARDFSEGMRGEQY
>TRBV18|.|TRBJ1-6
ASSRSDERGSPLH
>TRBV20-1|.|TRBJ2-1
SASSGNRNEQF
>TRBV10-1|TRBD1|TRBJ1-3
ATLQGHTIY
>TRBV7-2|TRBD1|TRBJ1-1
ASSPDRETEAF
>TRBV7-2|.|TRBJ2-5
ASSPVTVQETQY
>TRBV5-1|.|TRBJ2-7
ASSLGAGTYEQY
>TRBV5-4|.|TRBJ2-5
ASSLYRGETQY
>TRBV20-1|.|TRBJ2-3
SGGGTDTQY